This T cell receptor (beta chain) was sequenced in a study of blood T cell repertoires in COVID-19. The age range of participants was about 18 to 90 years, with residence in around 22 US areas. Clinical histories supplied by participants themselves formed the basis of cohort assignment. Symptom resolution, clearance, or two negative PCRs marked donors in Cohort 3 as recovered. This clone was counted only a few times. CDR1 is KGHSH, CDR2 LQKENI, per germline. The trim removed 6 bases at V and 6 bases at J, leaving 9 bases unmatched. CDR3 size: 14 residues. Authors' data handling: Cell counts per sample came from amplifying reference gene primers. This table comes from immunoSEQ multiplex PCR, and its TCRdb copy is limited to in-frame clones, with some not included. V, J and clone size are those of that table, while D and trimming were read from the DNA. The sample holds around 140,000 clones; around 87% are singletons and the top ten take about 11%.

Sequencing input: PBMCs or T cells enriched from blood (not recorded which). The V call is TRBV18, the J call TRBJ2-7, with TRBD1 matching 9 bases. The origin of this receptor is a man aged 55 to 70 who had recovered from COVID-19. DNA for the CDR3: TGTGCCAGCTCTAGTTGGGACAGGGATGCCGAGCAGTACTTC. It codes for CASSSWDRDAEQYF. Full variable domain (rest looked up from reference TRBV18 and TRBJ2-7): NAGVMQNPRHLVRRRGQEARLRCSPMKGHSHVYWYRQLPEEGLKFMVYLQKENIIDESGMPKERFSAEFPKEGPSILRIQQVVRGDSAAYFCASSSWDRDAEQYFGPGTRLTVT.